Below, 9 T cell receptor beta chains from the same sample are listed, as sequenced in a study of a mutant IDH1 vaccine in newly diagnosed glioma. No antigens are known for them. The time point denotes: week 47, end of study. Topical imiquimod accompanied each vaccine dose, which consisted of 300 ug of mutant IDH1 20-mer peptide. Libraries were prepared by immunoSEQ multiplex PCR; TCRdb keeps only in-frame clonotypes and omits some of them. The table lists about 56,000 clones, 80% to 85% of them singletons. The input for sequencing was PBMCs, taken from a glioma patient whose treatment included an IDH1 peptide vaccine. The receptors were gathered from a woman in her 50s with glioma.

This chain connects TRBV15 to TRBJ2-2; D remains unclear. Trimming took off 3 bases at V and 5 bases at J, with 7 bases between the two ends. Germline CDR1 reads LNHNV; CDR2 reads YYDKDF (reference sequence). The CDR3 covers 13 residues. Here the CDR3 reads CATSRGWTGELFF. The DNA of the CDR3 is TGTGCCACCAGCAGGGGGTGGACCGGGGAGCTGTTTTTT.

This clone came up once. In DNA, the CDR3 is TGCGCCAGCAGCCCCCGTTCACGAAACGAGCAGTACTTC. Residues: CASSPRSRNEQYF. V usage is TRBV5-1 and J usage is TRBJ2-7, with D unresolved. This CDR3 is 13 amino acids long. CDR1 and CDR2 from the germline V gene are SGHRS and YFSETQ. V lost 4 bases and J 5 bases, leaving 13 bases between the germline ends.

V usage is TRBV2 and J usage is TRBJ2-7; TRBD1 is a possible D gene (5 bases). V dropped 6 bases and J dropped 7 bases, with 10 bases sitting between them. The germline V gene encodes CDR1 SNHLY and CDR2 FYNNEI. The CDR3 length is 11 residues. Here the CDR3 DNA reads TGTGCCAGCAGGGACAACCGGGAGCAGTACTTC. It translates to CASRDNREQYF. Full variable domain (remainder filled in from reference TRBV2 and TRBJ2-7): EPEVTQTPSHQVTQMGQEVILRCVPISNHLYFYWYRQILGQKVEFLVSFYNNEISEKSEIFDDQFSVERPDGSNFTLKIRSTKLEDSAMYFCASRDNREQYFGPGTRLTVT.

The J gene is TRBJ1-1, the V gene TRBV6-1; 7 positions agree with TRBD1. CDR3 length: 15 residues. Per germline, CDR1 MNHNS and CDR2 SASEGT. The V gene end was trimmed by 5 bases and the J gene end by 4 bases; junction bases not matched to a gene: 10. The CDR3 here is CASSRTGALGTEAFF. For the CDR3, the DNA is TGTGCCAGCAGTCGAACAGGGGCCCTCGGCACTGAAGCTTTCTTT.

The gene calls are TRBV7-2 and TRBJ1-4; D is unclear. The CDR3 is 15 amino acids. V was clipped by 0 bases and J by 10 bases, with 15 bases between them. Germline V lookup: CDR1 SGHTA, CDR2 FQGNSA. The CDR3 protein is CASSLAHTLDVKLFF. The CDR3 nucleotides read TGTGCCAGCAGCTTAGCGCATACTCTCGACGTAAAACTGTTTTTT.

This clone appeared once. The chain employs TRBV30 and TRBJ2-1; D unresolved. Germline values: CDR1 GTSNPN, CDR2 SVGIG (reference sequence). The CDR3 contains 14 residues. V lost 4 bases, J lost 1 base, and 11 bases lay in between. DNA for the CDR3: TGTGCCTGGATTGCAGGCGAATCCTACAATGAGCAGTTCTTC. This gives the protein CAWIAGESYNEQFF.

The V and J genes are TRBV9 and TRBJ1-1; no definite D call. The CDR3 is made up of 16 amino acids. Trimming removed 4 bases at V and 1 base at J, with 17 bases between. Per germline, CDR1 SGDLS and CDR2 YYNGEE. The chain's CDR3 is CASSPQLRDPNTEAFF. DNA for the CDR3: TGTGCCAGCAGCCCTCAGTTGAGGGATCCGAACACTGAAGCTTTCTTT. Looking up the rest from reference TRBV9 and TRBJ1-1 gives the full variable domain: DSGVTQTPKHLITATGQRVTLRCSPRSGDLSVYWYQQSLDQGLQFLIQYYNGEERAKGNILERFSAQQFPDLHSELNLSSLELGDSALYFCASSPQLRDPNTEAFFGQGTRLTVV.

With respect to this clone: Sequence at one end of the junction differs from germline and may be a read error. The genes are TRBV25-1 and TRBJ1-1; D is perhaps TRBD1 (6 bases). Germline CDR1 is MGHDK and CDR2 is SYGVNS. The CDR3 sequence is 14 residues long. CDR3 coding DNA: TGTGCCAGCAGTGACAGGGGAGTGAACCCTGAAGCTTTCTTT. Translated: CASSDRGVNPEAFF.

This clone was observed a handful of times. The J gene is TRBJ1-2, the V gene TRBV29-1; 9 nucleotides agree with TRBD1. Trimming took 3 bases from V and 6 from J; bases not matched to a gene: 5. The germline V gene has CDR1 SQVTM and CDR2 ANQGSEA. The CDR3 has 13 amino acids. CDR3 residues: CSVESGQGHGYTF. Here the CDR3 DNA reads TGCAGCGTTGAGTCTGGACAGGGGCATGGCTACACCTTC.